Sequencing of this T cell receptor beta chain was carried out in a study of T cells in Graves' hyperthyroidism and ophthalmopathy. Amplified TCR beta CDR3 regions came from RNA transcripts. The HTBI primer set was used in a first-round RT-PCR of the TCR CDR3. A single record per CDR3 protein comes from TCRdb applying MiXCR to the multiplex PCR reads. Among 250,000 to 300,000 distinct CDR3 sequences listed, about 14% were seen once. CDR1 is LGHDT, CDR2 YNNKEL, per germline (reference sequence). With 4 bases removed from V and 0 bases from J, the gap between germline ends came to 7 bases. The CDR3 is made up of 15 amino acids. This clonotype occurred many times. Its target is not known. Points from the study as a whole: Most expanded thyroid clonotypes above 0.001 recurred in blood. Ophthalmopathy prediction by the model preceded onset by a median approximately 5.9 months. A model of 13 V-J pairs discriminated ophthalmopathy from stable hyperthyroidism.

Progressors' blood was drawn at hyperthyroidism diagnosis, before ophthalmopathy symptoms. The TCR comes from a woman aged 35 to 49 with Graves' hyperthyroidism that later progressed to Graves' ophthalmopathy. Sequencing used blood. V usage is TRBV3-1 and J usage is TRBJ2-6, with D unclear. CDR3 loop: CASSLGHSGANVLTF. The CDR3 DNA sequence: TGTGCCAGCAGCCTCGGCCACTCTGGGGCCAACGTCCTGACTTTC.